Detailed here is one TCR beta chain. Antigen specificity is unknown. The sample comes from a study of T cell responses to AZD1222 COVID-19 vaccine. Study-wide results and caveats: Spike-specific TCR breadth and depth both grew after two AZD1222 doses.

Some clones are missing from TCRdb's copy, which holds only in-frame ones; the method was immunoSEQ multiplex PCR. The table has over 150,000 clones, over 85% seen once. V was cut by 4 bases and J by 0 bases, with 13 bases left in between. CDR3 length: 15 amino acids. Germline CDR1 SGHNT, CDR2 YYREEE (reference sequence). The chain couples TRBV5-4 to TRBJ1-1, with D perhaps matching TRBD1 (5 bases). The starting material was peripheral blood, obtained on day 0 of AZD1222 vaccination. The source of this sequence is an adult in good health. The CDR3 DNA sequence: TGTGCCAGCAGCCTATCCGGGACCGTGAACACTGAAGCTTTCTTT. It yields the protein CASSLSGTVNTEAFF.